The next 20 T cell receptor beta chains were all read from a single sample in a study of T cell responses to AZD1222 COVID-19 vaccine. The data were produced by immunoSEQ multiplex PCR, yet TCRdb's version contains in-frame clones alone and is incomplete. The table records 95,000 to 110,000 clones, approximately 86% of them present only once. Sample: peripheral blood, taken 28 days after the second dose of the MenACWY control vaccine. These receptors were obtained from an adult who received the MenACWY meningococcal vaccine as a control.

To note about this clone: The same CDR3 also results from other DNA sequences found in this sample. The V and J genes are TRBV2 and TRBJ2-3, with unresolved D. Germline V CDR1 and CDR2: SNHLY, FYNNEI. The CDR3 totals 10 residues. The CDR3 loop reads CASSTDTQYF. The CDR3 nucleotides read TGTGCATCGTCCACAGATACGCAGTATTTT.

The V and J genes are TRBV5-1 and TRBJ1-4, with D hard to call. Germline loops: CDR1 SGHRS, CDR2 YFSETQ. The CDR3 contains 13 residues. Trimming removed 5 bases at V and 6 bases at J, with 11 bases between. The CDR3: CASRKGTDEKLFF. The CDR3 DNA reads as TGCGCCAGCAGGAAAGGCACGGATGAAAAACTGTTTTTT.

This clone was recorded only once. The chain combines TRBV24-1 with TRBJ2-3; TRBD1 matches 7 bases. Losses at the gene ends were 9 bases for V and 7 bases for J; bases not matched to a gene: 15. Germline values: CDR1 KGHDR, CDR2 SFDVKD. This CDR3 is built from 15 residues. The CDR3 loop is CATSLAGGEINTQYF. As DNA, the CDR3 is TGTGCCACCTCCCTGGCAGGGGGTGAGATAAATACGCAGTATTTT.

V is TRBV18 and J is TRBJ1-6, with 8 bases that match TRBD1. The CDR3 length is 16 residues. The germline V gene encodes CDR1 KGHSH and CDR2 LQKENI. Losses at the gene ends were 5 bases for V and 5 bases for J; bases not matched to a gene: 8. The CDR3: CASSTTGTGNNSPLHF. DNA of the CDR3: TGTGCCAGCTCAACTACCGGGACAGGCAATAATTCACCCCTCCACTTT. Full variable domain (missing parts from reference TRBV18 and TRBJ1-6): NAGVMQNPRHLVRRRGQEARLRCSPMKGHSHVYWYRQLPEEGLKFMVYLQKENIIDESGMPKERFSAEFPKEGPSILRIQQVVRGDSAAYFCASSTTGTGNNSPLHFGNGTRLTVT.

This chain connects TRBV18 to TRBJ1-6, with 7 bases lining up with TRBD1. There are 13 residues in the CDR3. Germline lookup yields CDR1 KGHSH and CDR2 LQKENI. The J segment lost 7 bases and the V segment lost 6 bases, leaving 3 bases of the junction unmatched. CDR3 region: CASSLGQNSPLHF. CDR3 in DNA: TGTGCCAGCTCCCTGGGACAGAATTCACCCCTCCACTTT.

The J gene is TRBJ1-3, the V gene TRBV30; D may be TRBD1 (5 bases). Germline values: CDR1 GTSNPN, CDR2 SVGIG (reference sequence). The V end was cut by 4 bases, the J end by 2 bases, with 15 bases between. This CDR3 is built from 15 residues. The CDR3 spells CAWNAVQGAGNTIYF. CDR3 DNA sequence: TGTGCCTGGAATGCCGTCCAGGGAGCTGGAAACACCATATATTTT.

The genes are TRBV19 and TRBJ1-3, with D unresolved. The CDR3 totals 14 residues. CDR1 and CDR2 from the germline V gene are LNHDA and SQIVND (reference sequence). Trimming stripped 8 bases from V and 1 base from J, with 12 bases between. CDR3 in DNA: TGTGCCAGTCGAACATCGGGATCTGGAAACACCATATATTTT. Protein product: CASRTSGSGNTIYF.

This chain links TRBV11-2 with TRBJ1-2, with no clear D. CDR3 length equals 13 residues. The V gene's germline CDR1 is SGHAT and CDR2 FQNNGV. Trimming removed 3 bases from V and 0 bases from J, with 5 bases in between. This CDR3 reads CASSFVTNYGYTF. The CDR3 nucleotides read TGTGCCAGCAGCTTCGTCACTAACTATGGCTACACCTTC.

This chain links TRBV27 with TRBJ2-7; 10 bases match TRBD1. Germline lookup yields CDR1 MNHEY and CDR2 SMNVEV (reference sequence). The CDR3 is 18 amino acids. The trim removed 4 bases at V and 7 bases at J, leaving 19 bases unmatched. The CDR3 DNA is TGTGCCAGCAGTTCCAAAACATTCGGTAGACAGGGGGCTCGGGAGCAGTACTTC. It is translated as CASSSKTFGRQGAREQYF.

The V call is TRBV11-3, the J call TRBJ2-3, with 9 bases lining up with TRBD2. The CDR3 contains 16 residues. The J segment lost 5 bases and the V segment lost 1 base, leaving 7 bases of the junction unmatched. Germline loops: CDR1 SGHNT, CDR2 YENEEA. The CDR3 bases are TGTGCCAGCAGCTTAGCCGGCGGGGGGGCCGGAGATACGCAGTATTTT. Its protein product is CASSLAGGGAGDTQYF. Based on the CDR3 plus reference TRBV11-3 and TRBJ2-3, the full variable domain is EAGVVQSPRYKIIEKKQPVAFWCNPISGHNTLYWYLQNLGQGPELLIRYENEEAVDDSQLPKDRFSAERLKGVDSTLKIQPAELGDSAVYLCASSLAGGGAGDTQYFGPGTRLTVL.

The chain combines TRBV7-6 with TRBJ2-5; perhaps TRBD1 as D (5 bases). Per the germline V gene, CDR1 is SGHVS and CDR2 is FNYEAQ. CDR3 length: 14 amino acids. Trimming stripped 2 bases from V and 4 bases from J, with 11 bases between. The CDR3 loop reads CASSLTRVRETQYF. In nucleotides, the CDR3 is TGTGCCAGCAGCTTAACCAGGGTGCGAGAGACCCAGTACTTC.

CDR3 in DNA: TGTGCTAGTGGTCCCAGTCCCCCCCAGCCCCAGCATTTT. This sequence encodes CASGPSPPQPQHF. The V and J genes are TRBV12-5 and TRBJ1-5; no reliable D call. V lost 5 bases, J lost 7 bases, and 12 bases lay in between. The CDR3 is 13 amino acids. Looked up from germline, CDR1 is LGHNT and CDR2 is FRNRAP.

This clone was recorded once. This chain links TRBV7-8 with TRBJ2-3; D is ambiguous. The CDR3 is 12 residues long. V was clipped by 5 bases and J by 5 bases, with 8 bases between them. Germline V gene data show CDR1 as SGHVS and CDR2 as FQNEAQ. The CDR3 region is CASSPGLDTQYF. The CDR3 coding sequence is TGTGCCAGCAGCCCCGGCTTAGATACGCAGTATTTT. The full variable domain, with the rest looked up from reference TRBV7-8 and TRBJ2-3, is GAGVSQSPRYKVAKRGQDVALRCDPISGHVSLFWYQQALGQGPEFLTYFQNEAQLDKSGLPSDRFFAERPEGSVSTLKIQRTQQEDSAVYLCASSPGLDTQYFGPGTRLTVL.

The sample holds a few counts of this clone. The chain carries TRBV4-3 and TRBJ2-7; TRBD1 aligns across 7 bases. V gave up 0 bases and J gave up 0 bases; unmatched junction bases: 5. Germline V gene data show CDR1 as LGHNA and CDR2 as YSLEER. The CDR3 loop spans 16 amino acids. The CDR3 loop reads CASSQDQGDSSYEQYF. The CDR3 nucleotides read TGCGCCAGCAGCCAAGATCAAGGGGACAGCTCCTACGAGCAGTACTTC.

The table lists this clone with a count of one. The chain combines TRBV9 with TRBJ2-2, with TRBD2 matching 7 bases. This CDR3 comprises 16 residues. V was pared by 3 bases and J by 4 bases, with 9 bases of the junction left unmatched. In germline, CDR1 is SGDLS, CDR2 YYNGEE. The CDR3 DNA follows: TGTGCCAGCAGCGGGGTTGGCGGGAGTGGCACCGGGGAGCTGTTTTTT. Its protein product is CASSGVGGSGTGELFF. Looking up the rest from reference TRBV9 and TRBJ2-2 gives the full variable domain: DSGVTQTPKHLITATGQRVTLRCSPRSGDLSVYWYQQSLDQGLQFLIQYYNGEERAKGNILERFSAQQFPDLHSELNLSSLELGDSALYFCASSGVGGSGTGELFFGEGSRLTVL.

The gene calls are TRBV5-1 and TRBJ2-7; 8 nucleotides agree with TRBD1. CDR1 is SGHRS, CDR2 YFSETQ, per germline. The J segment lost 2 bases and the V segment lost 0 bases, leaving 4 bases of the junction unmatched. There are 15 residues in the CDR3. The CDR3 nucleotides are TGCGCCAGCAGCTTGGGGACAGGGCAAACCTACGAGCAGTACTTC. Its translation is CASSLGTGQTYEQYF.

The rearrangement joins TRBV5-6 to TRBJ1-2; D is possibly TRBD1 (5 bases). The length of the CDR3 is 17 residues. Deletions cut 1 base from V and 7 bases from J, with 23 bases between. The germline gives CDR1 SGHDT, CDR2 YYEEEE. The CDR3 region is CASSLRGAAAGSGGYTF. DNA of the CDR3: TGTGCCAGCAGCTTGAGAGGGGCGGCCGCGGGTAGCGGTGGCTACACCTTC.

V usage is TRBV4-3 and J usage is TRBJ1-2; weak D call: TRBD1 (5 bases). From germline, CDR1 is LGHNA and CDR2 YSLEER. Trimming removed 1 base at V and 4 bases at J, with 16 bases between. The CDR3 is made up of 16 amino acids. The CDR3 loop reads CASSQGKSGTLYGYTF. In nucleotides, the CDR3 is TGCGCCAGCAGCCAAGGTAAATCGGGGACTCTCTATGGCTACACCTTC.

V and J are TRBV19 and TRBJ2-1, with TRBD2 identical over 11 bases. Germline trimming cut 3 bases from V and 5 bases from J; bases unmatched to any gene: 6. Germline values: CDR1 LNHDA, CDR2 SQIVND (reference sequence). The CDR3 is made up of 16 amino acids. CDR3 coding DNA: TGTGCCAGTAGTATCTCGACTAGCGGGGTTCACAATGAGCAGTTCTTC. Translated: CASSISTSGVHNEQFF.

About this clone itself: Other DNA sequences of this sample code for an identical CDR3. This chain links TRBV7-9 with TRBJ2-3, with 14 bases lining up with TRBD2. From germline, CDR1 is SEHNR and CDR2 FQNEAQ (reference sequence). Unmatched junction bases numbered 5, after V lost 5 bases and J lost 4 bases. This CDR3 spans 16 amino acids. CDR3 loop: CASSLGLAGGPDTQYF. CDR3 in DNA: TGTGCCAGCAGCCTTGGACTAGCGGGGGGTCCAGATACGCAGTATTTT.